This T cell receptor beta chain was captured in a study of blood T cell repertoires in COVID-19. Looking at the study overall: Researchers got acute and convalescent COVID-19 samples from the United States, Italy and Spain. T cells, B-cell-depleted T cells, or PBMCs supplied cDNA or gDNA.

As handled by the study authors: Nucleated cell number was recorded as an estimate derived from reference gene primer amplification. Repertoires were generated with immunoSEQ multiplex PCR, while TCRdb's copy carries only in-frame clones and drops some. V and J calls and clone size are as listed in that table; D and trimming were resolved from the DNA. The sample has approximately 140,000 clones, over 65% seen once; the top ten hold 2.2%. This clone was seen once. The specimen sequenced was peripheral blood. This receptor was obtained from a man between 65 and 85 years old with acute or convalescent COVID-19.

The CDR3 DNA sequence: TGTGCCAGCAGCGTTACGGAAAACATTCAGTACTTC. Translation gives CASSVTENIQYF. The chain uses TRBV11-2 and TRBJ2-4, with unresolved D. Germline V CDR1 and CDR2: SGHAT, FQNNGV. V was shortened by 5 bases and J by 5 bases, with 7 bases between the two germline ends. The CDR3 is 12 residues long.